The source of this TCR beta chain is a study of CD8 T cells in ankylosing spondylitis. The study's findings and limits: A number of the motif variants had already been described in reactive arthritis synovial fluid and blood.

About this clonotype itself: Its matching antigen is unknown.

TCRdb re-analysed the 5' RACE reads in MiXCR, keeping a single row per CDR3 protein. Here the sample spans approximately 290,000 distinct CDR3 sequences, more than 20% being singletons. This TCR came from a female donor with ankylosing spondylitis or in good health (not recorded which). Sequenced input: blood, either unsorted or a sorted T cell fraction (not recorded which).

Here the CDR3 reads CASSVAMAGGYQETQYF. Written as DNA, the CDR3 is TGTGCCAGCAGCGTAGCCATGGCGGGGGGCTACCAAGAGACCCAGTACTTC. V gene TRBV9 combines with J gene TRBJ2-5, with 8 bases that match TRBD2. The V gene end was trimmed by 0 bases and the J gene end by 0 bases; junction bases not matched to a gene: 7. Germline CDR1 SGDLS, CDR2 YYNGEE. This CDR3 spans 17 amino acids.